Below are 2 T cell receptor beta chains sequenced from a single sample in a study of T cell responses to AZD1222 COVID-19 vaccine. TCRdb keeps only in-frame clones here, not all; method: immunoSEQ multiplex PCR. Of 130,000 to 150,000 clones in the sample, approximately 88% were seen once. This specimen consisted of peripheral blood, obtained 28 days after the second dose of the MenACWY control vaccine. Every receptor here comes from an adult who received the MenACWY meningococcal vaccine as a control.

J is TRBJ1-1 and V is TRBV30; D perhaps matches TRBD1 (6 bases). The ends were cut back, 4 bases at V and 5 bases at J, with 17 bases in the middle. Germline CDR1 GTSNPN, CDR2 SVGIG (reference sequence). CDR3 size: 14 residues. This CDR3 reads CAWNQQGWGTEAFF. CDR3 nucleotides: TGTGCCTGGAACCAACAGGGATGGGGAACTGAAGCTTTCTTT.

V is TRBV10-3 and J is TRBJ1-1, with D maybe TRBD1 (5 bases). The CDR3 has 13 residues. Trimming cost V 9 bases and J 4 bases, with 15 bases left between them. Germline loops: CDR1 ENHRY, CDR2 SYGVKD. The CDR3 sequence is CAINSQGGTEAFF. DNA for the CDR3: TGTGCCATTAACTCTCAGGGAGGCACTGAAGCTTTCTTT.